These 7 T cell receptor beta chains were all obtained from the same sample, sequenced in a study of T cell clusters in autoimmune cytopenias. Multiplex touch-down PCR amplified TRB using TRB-A and TRB-B pools in one tube. TCRdb reanalyzed the multiplex PCR reads and collapses them to one entry per CDR3 protein, without DNA. The table lists 6,500 to 8,500 distinct CDR3 sequences. TRB was amplified from approximately 250 ng of peripheral blood genomic DNA per sample. Another study also made use of these data, one on T cell repertoires in aging, cancer and after chemotherapy.

The sample taken for sequencing was peripheral blood. These receptors all come from a human donor in good health.

The gene calls are TRBV30 and TRBJ2-1; as DNA is missing, the TRBD1 call by TCRdb cannot be tested. The CDR3 consists of 16 residues. Germline CDR1 and CDR2: GTSNPN and SVGIG (reference sequence). The CDR3: CAWSELPGPATNEQFF. The variable domain in full, with the rest retrieved from reference TRBV30 and TRBJ2-1, is SQTIHQWPATLVQPVGSPLSLECTVEGTSNPNLYWYRQAAGRGLQLLFYSVGIGQISSEVPQNLSASRPQDRQFILSSKKLLLSDSGFYLCAWSELPGPATNEQFFGPGTRLTVL.

This chain's CDR3 is CASSETGGQPQHF. The rearrangement uses TRBV6-1 and TRBJ1-5; lacking DNA, the TRBD1 call made by TCRdb goes unchecked. Germline loops: CDR1 MNHNS, CDR2 SASEGT. This CDR3 has 13 residues.

Its frequency marks this clonotype as medium-sized. V is TRBV5-4 and J is TRBJ2-2; checking the TCRdb D call of TRBD1 is not possible without DNA. The length of the CDR3 is 12 residues. Per germline, CDR1 SGHNT and CDR2 YYREEE (reference sequence). The CDR3 sequence is CASSVGVGELFF. The full variable domain, its missing parts supplied by reference TRBV5-4 and TRBJ2-2, is ETGVTQSPTHLIKTRGQQVTLRCSSQSGHNTVSWYQQALGQGPQFIFQYYREEENGRGNFPPRFSGLQFPNYSSELNVNALELDDSALYLCASSVGVGELFFGEGSRLTVL.

V is TRBV19 and J is TRBJ1-2; the D call from TCRdb, TRBD1, cannot be confirmed without DNA. The CDR3 is 16 residues long. Looked up from germline, CDR1 is LNHDA and CDR2 is SQIVND (reference sequence). CDR3 residues: CASTLKGAQGAYGYTF.

This clonotype is called large (0.1 to 1%) based on its frequency. The genes are TRBV29-1 and TRBJ2-5; TCRdb reports TRBD2, a call that lacks DNA to check it against. The germline gives CDR1 SQVTM, CDR2 ANQGSEA. The CDR3 is 12 residues long. CDR3 sequence reads: CSVEVERQTQYF. Using reference TRBV29-1 and TRBJ2-5 for the parts outside the CDR3, the full variable domain is SAVISQKPSRDICQRGTSLTIQCQVDSQVTMMFWYRQQPGQSLTLIATANQGSEATYESGFVIDKFPISRPNLTFSTLTVSNMSPEDSSIYLCSVEVERQTQYFGPGTRLLVL.

This clonotype is identified as medium-sized from frequency. The chain combines TRBV6-5 with TRBJ2-6. Germline values: CDR1 MNHEY, CDR2 SVGAGI. The CDR3 has 19 amino acids. Here the CDR3 reads CASSYAGWGQTSGANVLTF.

The chain links TRBV27 to TRBJ2-7; absent DNA, TCRdb's TRBD1 call cannot be checked. The CDR3 is 13 residues long. Germline CDR1 MNHEY, CDR2 SMNVEV (reference sequence). The CDR3 loop reads CASSWGSSYEQYF.